The rows below give T cell receptor beta chains drawn from one sample of a study of blood T cell repertoires in COVID-19. The protocol was immunoSEQ multiplex PCR, while the TCRdb copy is restricted to in-frame clones and leaves out a portion. This table has just over 50,000 clones, around 83% appearing once. Sequenced: peripheral blood. The receptors were sampled from an elderly man with active COVID-19. Both conserved end residues are part of each CDR3. D genes are given only for firm matches. Size tells how often a clone was seen (once, few, many) or the class of an expanded clone, and some rows leave it out.

v_call	clone_size	d_call	j_call	cdr3_nt	cdr3_aa
TRBV30	once	TRBD1	TRBJ1-4	TGTGCTTTGGACAGGGTGGGTGAAAAACTGTTTTTT	CALDRVGEKLFF
TRBV7-2	-	-	TRBJ2-2	TGTGCCAGCAGCTTAGACCAGCGAGGGGAGCTGTTTTTT	CASSLDQRGELFF
TRBV7-6	-	-	TRBJ2-3	TGTGCCAGCAGCTTAGTTTCAGCGGCTAGCACAGATACGCAGTATTTT	CASSLVSAASTDTQYF
TRBV30	-	-	TRBJ1-5	TGTGCCTGGAGTGTGGGGGGTAGCAATCAGCCCCAGCATTTT	CAWSVGGSNQPQHF
TRBV6-2/TRBV6-3	-	-	TRBJ2-1	TGTGCCAGCAGTTACTCAACTAACTCCTACAATGAGCAGTTCTTC	CASSYSTNSYNEQFF
TRBV19	-	TRBD1	TRBJ2-1	TGTGCCAGTAGTGCCCAGACCAGGGGGCGCGATGAGCAGTTCTTC	CASSAQTRGRDEQFF
TRBV5-4	-	TRBD1	TRBJ2-2	TGTGCCAGCAGCCTGGGACAGGGCGCCGGGGAGCTGTTTTTT	CASSLGQGAGELFF
TRBV2	-	-	TRBJ2-2	TGTGCCAGCAGTGAAGAGTCAGGGTGGAACACCGGGGAGCTGTTTTTT	CASSEESGWNTGELFF
TRBV5-1	-	-	TRBJ1-4	TGCGCCAGCAGCTTAACCCAAGGGGTTGTTGAAAAACTGTTTTTT	CASSLTQGVVEKLFF
TRBV10-2	-	-	TRBJ2-3	TGCGCCAGCAATCGGCCGGGGTTGGACACAGATACGCAGTATTTT	CASNRPGLDTDTQYF
TRBV5-5	few	TRBD1	TRBJ2-1	TGTGCCAGCAGCTGGGACAGGGGTGGGAATGAGCAGTTCTTC	CASSWDRGGNEQFF
TRBV7-9	once	-	TRBJ1-1	TGTGCCAGCAGCCTCACAGGGTCACTGAACACTGAAGCTTTCTTT	CASSLTGSLNTEAFF
TRBV6-5	-	TRBD2	TRBJ2-1	TGTGCCAGCAGTTACCGGCGGGAGGGATACAATGAGCAGTTCTTC	CASSYRREGYNEQFF
TRBV30	-	TRBD1	TRBJ1-1	TGTGCCTGGAGTGTACAGGGGGCGAGGACTGAAGCTTTCTTT	CAWSVQGARTEAFF
TRBV29-1	-	TRBD2	TRBJ2-1	TGCAGCGCTAAAGGACTAGCGGGAGTCCAATTCTCCTACAATGAGCAGTTCTTC	CSAKGLAGVQFSYNEQFF
TRBV12-3/TRBV12-4	-	-	TRBJ2-5	TGTGCCAGCAGTTTCGCCAGAAAAGAGACCCAGTACTTC	CASSFARKETQYF
TRBV11-1	-	TRBD1	TRBJ1-3	TGTGCCAGCAGCTCCGGGACAGTGATAGCTGGAAACACCATATATTTT	CASSSGTVIAGNTIYF
TRBV18	-	-	TRBJ1-3	TGTGCCAGCTCACTAGGGGCCCCGCGCTCTGGAAACACCATATATTTT	CASSLGAPRSGNTIYF
TRBV7-8	-	TRBD1	TRBJ2-7	TGTGCCAGCAGCTCCAAAACAGGGGCCTACGAGCAGTACTTC	CASSSKTGAYEQYF
TRBV6-2/TRBV6-3	once	TRBD1	TRBJ1-4	TGTGCCAGCAGTTATGGGCCCTACAGGGGATGGGAAAAACTGTTTTTT	CASSYGPYRGWEKLFF
TRBV7-2	-	-	TRBJ1-6	TGTGCCAGCAGTTACCAACAGGGCGATTCACCCCTCCACTTT	CASSYQQGDSPLHF
TRBV5-1	-	TRBD2	TRBJ2-4	TGCGCCAGCAGCATCGAAAGGTACGGGGGGTTTGACATTCAGTACTTC	CASSIERYGGFDIQYF
TRBV6-4	few	-	TRBJ2-1	TGTGCCAGACAGCGAACAGGACGCAATGAGCAGTTCTTC	CARQRTGRNEQFF
TRBV10-3	-	TRBD1	TRBJ2-3	TGTGCCATCAGCGGGCGGGACAGGAGGACTTCTAGCACAGATACGCAGTATTTT	CAISGRDRRTSSTDTQYF
TRBV5-6	few	-	TRBJ1-5	TGTGCCAGCAGCTTGGGGGCCAATCAGCCCCAGCATTTT	CASSLGANQPQHF
TRBV7-9	-	TRBD1	TRBJ1-6	TGTGCCAGCAGCTTCCGACCTACCGGACAGGGGAAAAATTCACCCCTCCACTTT	CASSFRPTGQGKNSPLHF
TRBV4-3	-	TRBD1	TRBJ2-2	TGCGCCAGCAGCCCCCGGGACAGGGGGGACGGGGAGCTGTTTTTT	CASSPRDRGDGELFF
TRBV6-4	-	-	TRBJ1-1	TGTGCCAGCAGAAGTTCCATGGGGGGAGGTGAAGCTTTCTTT	CASRSSMGGGEAFF
TRBV5-1	-	-	TRBJ1-6	TGCGCCAGCAGCCTACTAACTAGGGGCGGGGGACTTTCACCCCTCCACTTT	CASSLLTRGGGLSPLHF
TRBV10-2	-	TRBD2	TRBJ2-3	TGCGCCAGCAGTGAAACTAGCGGGAGGGCCAGTGTTCCAGATACGCAGTATTTT	CASSETSGRASVPDTQYF
TRBV15	once	TRBD2	TRBJ2-1	TGTGCCACCAGCAGAGGTTCGGGAGGGAATGAGCAGTTCTTC	CATSRGSGGNEQFF
TRBV7-2	-	-	TRBJ1-2	TGTGCCAGCAGCCCCCGGTCGACAGCTCCTGGCGGCTACACCTTC	CASSPRSTAPGGYTF
TRBV19	-	TRBD1	TRBJ2-1	TGTGCCAGTAGCCGCCGGGACAGGGGTATAGGGTACGATGAGCAGTTCTTC	CASSRRDRGIGYDEQFF
TRBV28	-	TRBD1	TRBJ1-1	TGTGCCAGCAGTGTAGGAGGGACAGGTGGAACTGAAGCTTTCTTT	CASSVGGTGGTEAFF
TRBV12-3/TRBV12-4	-	-	TRBJ1-5	TGTGCCAGCAGTTTAGATCGGAATCAGCCCCAGCATTTT	CASSLDRNQPQHF
TRBV6-5	-	TRBD1	TRBJ1-1	TGTGCCAGCAGTCAATCAGGGGGCACTGAAGCTTTCTTT	CASSQSGGTEAFF
TRBV7-3	-	-	TRBJ2-5	TGTGCCAGCAGCTTGGGGGCCGAAGAGACCCAGTACTTC	CASSLGAEETQYF
TRBV5-6	-	-	TRBJ2-3	TGTGCCAGCAGCTTGGCAGGGTTAGTCACAGATACGCAGTATTTT	CASSLAGLVTDTQYF
TRBV27	once	TRBD2	TRBJ2-7	TGTGCCAGCAGTTTAAGGACTCCGGGACTAGCGGGAGTATCCTACGAGCAGTACTTC	CASSLRTPGLAGVSYEQYF
TRBV6-5	once	-	TRBJ1-2	TGTGCCACCAAGAGGACTTCCGGTGGCTACACCTTC	CATKRTSGGYTF
TRBV5-1	-	-	TRBJ2-5	TGCGCCAGCAGCTTGGAAGGGGATCCGGGAGAGACCCAGTACTTC	CASSLEGDPGETQYF
TRBV5-4	few	-	TRBJ2-7	TGTGCCAGCAGCTATACTAGCACCTACTCCTACGAGCAGTACTTC	CASSYTSTYSYEQYF
TRBV6-6	-	TRBD2	TRBJ2-2	TGTGCCAGCAGTCCATATGGGGGGGAGGGGTTGGTGTTCACCGGGGAGCTGTTTTTT	CASSPYGGEGLVFTGELFF
TRBV15	-	TRBD1	TRBJ1-5	TGTGCCACCAGCAGGGGACAGTTCAATCAGCCCCAGCATTTT	CATSRGQFNQPQHF
TRBV7-2	-	-	TRBJ1-2	TGTGCCAGCAGCTTAGTGGGGGCTTATGAGGGCTACACCTTC	CASSLVGAYEGYTF
TRBV5-1	once	-	TRBJ1-4	TGCGCCAGCAGCCCCGACACCCCAACTAATGAAAAACTGTTTTTT	CASSPDTPTNEKLFF
TRBV5-1	-	-	TRBJ2-2	TGCGCCAGCAGCTTGGGACCGGAGGGACAGAGCCCCGGGGAGCTGTTTTTT	CASSLGPEGQSPGELFF
TRBV7-2	-	TRBD2	TRBJ2-7	TGTGCCAGCAGATTAGGACTAGCGGGAGTTGGGGAGCAGTACTTC	CASRLGLAGVGEQYF
TRBV28	-	TRBD1	TRBJ2-6	TGTGCCAGCAACCAAATAGGGATTCGACAGGGCTCCTCTGGGGCCAACGTCCTGACTTTC	CASNQIGIRQGSSGANVLTF
TRBV11-3	-	-	TRBJ1-1	TGTGCCAGCAGCCCCAGGGAGGAGGCTGAAGCTTTCTTT	CASSPREEAEAFF
TRBV13	-	TRBD2	TRBJ2-2	TGTGCCAGCAGCTTAGGCCAGCGGGACTCCACCGGGGAGCTGTTTTTT	CASSLGQRDSTGELFF
TRBV11-2	-	TRBD2	TRBJ2-3	TGTGCCAGCAGCTCAAGACTAGCGGGTTGGGCGGCAGATACGCAGTATTTT	CASSSRLAGWAADTQYF
TRBV11-2	-	TRBD1	TRBJ1-6	TGTGCCAGCAGCTCTCTAGGACAGGGGGCTCTCACTTCACCCCTCCACTTT	CASSSLGQGALTSPLHF
TRBV4-1	-	TRBD2	TRBJ2-3	TGCGCCAGCAGCGGTACGGGACTAGCGAACACAGATACGCAGTATTTT	CASSGTGLANTDTQYF